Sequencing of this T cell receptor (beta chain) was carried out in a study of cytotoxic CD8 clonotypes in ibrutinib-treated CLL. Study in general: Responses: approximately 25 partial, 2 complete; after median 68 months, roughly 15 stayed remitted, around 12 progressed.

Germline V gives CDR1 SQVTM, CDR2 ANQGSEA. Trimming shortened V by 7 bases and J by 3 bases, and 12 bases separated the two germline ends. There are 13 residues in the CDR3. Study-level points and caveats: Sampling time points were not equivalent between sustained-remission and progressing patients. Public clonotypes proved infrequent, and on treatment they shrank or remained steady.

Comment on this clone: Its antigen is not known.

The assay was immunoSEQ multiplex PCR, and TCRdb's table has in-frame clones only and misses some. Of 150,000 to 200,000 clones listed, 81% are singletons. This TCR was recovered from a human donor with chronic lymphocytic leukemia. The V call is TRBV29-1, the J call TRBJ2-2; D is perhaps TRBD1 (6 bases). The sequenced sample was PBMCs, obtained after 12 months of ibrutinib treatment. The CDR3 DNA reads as TGCAGCGCCAGGGGTCCCGACACCGGGGAGCTGTTTTTT. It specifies CSARGPDTGELFF.